These 20 T cell receptor beta chains share one sample of origin, sequenced in a study of OX40 agonist ivuxolimab in advanced cancers. Repertoires were generated with immunoSEQ multiplex PCR, while TCRdb's copy carries only in-frame clones and drops some. The sample includes some 26,000 clones, 75% to 85% seen only once; the top ten take 23%. Sequences were derived from CD4+ or CD8+ T cells sorted from blood, sampled in a trial of the OX40 agonist ivuxolimab. The receptor source for this set is an adult with an advanced solid tumor such as melanoma, head and neck, liver or kidney cancer.

The chain has TRBV19 and TRBJ1-1; no reliable D call. Germline V CDR1 and CDR2: LNHDA, SQIVND (reference sequence). Trimming took off 7 bases at V and 4 bases at J, with 16 bases between the two ends. The CDR3 sequence is 14 residues long. The CDR3 protein is CASNFHEGGTEAFF. The CDR3 DNA sequence: TGTGCCAGTAACTTCCACGAAGGTGGCACTGAAGCTTTCTTT.

The rearrangement links TRBV9 to TRBJ1-3, with D hard to call. V was pared by 0 bases and J by 11 bases, with 9 bases between. The CDR3 contains 12 residues. CDR1 SGDLS and CDR2 YYNGEE come from the germline V gene. Here the CDR3 reads CASSVGRVPIYF. The CDR3, as DNA: TGTGCCAGCAGCGTAGGAAGGGTACCCATATATTTT.

This clone is a singleton in its sample. The chain employs TRBV4-2 and TRBJ2-5; TRBD1 matches at 7 bases. The CDR3 is made up of 13 amino acids. V shed 5 bases, J shed 5 bases, and the junction held 5 bases outside the gene matches. Germline CDR1 and CDR2: LGHNA and YNFKEQ. CDR3 in amino acids: CASSSDREETQYF. The CDR3 coding sequence is TGTGCCAGCAGCTCAGACAGGGAGGAGACCCAGTACTTC.

The chain has TRBV7-9 and TRBJ1-6; 9 bases agree with TRBD1. Trimming at V came to 5 bases and at J to 6 bases, leaving 11 bases not matched to a gene. CDR3 size: 17 residues. Germline lookup yields CDR1 SEHNR and CDR2 FQNEAQ (reference sequence). CDR3 DNA sequence: TGTGCCAGCAGCGAAAACCGGGACAGGGTGCGTAATTCACCCCTCCACTTT. Translated, it gives CASSENRDRVRNSPLHF.

In this sample, this clone turned up a few times. V is TRBV7-2 and J is TRBJ1-6; D ambiguous. Trimming left V 4 bases short and J 10 bases short, with 17 bases between. The CDR3 sequence is 15 residues long. Per germline, CDR1 SGHTA and CDR2 FQGNSA. The CDR3 bases are TGTGCCAGCAGCTGGACCCCAGGATGGGGATCACCCCTCCACTTT. Amino acid sequence: CASSWTPGWGSPLHF.

A few counts support this clone. The V and J genes are TRBV27 and TRBJ2-7; TRBD2 agrees at 9 bases. CDR1 MNHEY and CDR2 SMNVEV come from the germline V gene (reference sequence). The CDR3 loop spans 14 amino acids. The V segment lost 6 bases and the J segment 2 bases; nucleotides outside the gene matches: 5. The CDR3 region has the DNA TGTGCCAGCAGACTAGCGGGCCCTGCCTACGAGCAGTACTTC. It translates to CASRLAGPAYEQYF.

A single count supports this clone. V and J are TRBV5-1 and TRBJ2-3, with TRBD1 as a possible D gene (5 bases). This CDR3 contains 14 residues. CDR1 is SGHRS, CDR2 YFSETQ, per germline. V was cut by 5 bases and J by 2 bases, with 12 bases left in between. CDR3 nucleotide sequence: TGCGCCAGCAGGTCCAGGGAAAACACAGATACGCAGTATTTT. It encodes CASRSRENTDTQYF.

The J gene is TRBJ2-1, the V gene TRBV7-6; 8 nucleotides match TRBD1. The germline V gene has CDR1 SGHVS and CDR2 FNYEAQ. The V gene end was trimmed by 3 bases and the J gene end by 9 bases; junction bases not matched to a gene: 7. The CDR3 is 14 amino acids. The CDR3 region has the DNA TGTGCCAGCAGCTTCACGACAGGGGCCAGTGAGCAGTTCTTC. Translating it yields CASSFTTGASEQFF.

The V gene is TRBV9, the J gene TRBJ2-7; D is uncertain. Trimming pared 3 bases from V and 5 bases from J, leaving 12 bases between. From germline, CDR1 is SGDLS and CDR2 YYNGEE. The CDR3 has 13 residues. The CDR3 DNA follows: TGTGCCAGCAGCGGAGGTCCCTATAACGAGCAGTACTTC. Protein: CASSGGPYNEQYF.

The chain recombines TRBV5-1 with TRBJ2-7; TRBD2 matches 8 bases. J was trimmed by 2 bases and V by 2 bases; bases with no gene match: 6. CDR1 is SGHRS, CDR2 YFSETQ, per germline. This CDR3 contains 15 residues. CDR3 residues: CASSLSLAGAYEQYF. CDR3 in DNA: TGCGCCAGCAGCTTAAGTCTAGCGGGCGCCTACGAGCAGTACTTC.

V and J are TRBV14 and TRBJ1-6; D ambiguous. Germline CDR1 and CDR2: SGHDN and FVKESK. CDR3 size: 13 residues. V gave up 0 bases and J gave up 17 bases, with 14 bases separating them. CDR3 sequence: CASSQDLTDPIHF. As DNA, the CDR3 is TGTGCCAGCAGCCAAGATCTAACAGACCCTATCCACTTT.

This chain links TRBV4-1 with TRBJ1-2, with 7 bases lining up with TRBD1. Germline V gene data show CDR1 as MGHRA and CDR2 as YSYEKL. The CDR3 is made up of 14 amino acids. J lost 4 bases, V lost 1 base, and 3 bases had no gene match. The CDR3 nucleotides read TGCGCCAGCAGCCAAGTGGGGACAGCCTATGGCTACACCTTC. Amino acid sequence: CASSQVGTAYGYTF.

There are a few counts of this clone. This sequence joins TRBV9 and TRBJ2-3, with 9 bases matching TRBD2. Losses at the gene ends were 2 bases for V and 2 bases for J; bases not matched to a gene: 3. The CDR3 consists of 15 residues. The germline gives CDR1 SGDLS, CDR2 YYNGEE. The CDR3 DNA reads as TGTGCCAGCAGCGTTCTAGCGGGGAACACAGATACGCAGTATTTT. Its translation is CASSVLAGNTDTQYF.

The rearrangement uses TRBV9 and TRBJ2-3; TRBD2 aligns across 12 bases. The CDR3 contains 16 residues. CDR1 is SGDLS and CDR2 is YYNGEE in the germline V gene. V shed 4 bases, J shed 5 bases, and the junction held 8 bases outside the gene matches. CDR3 sequence reads: CASSQRLAGAVDTQYF. The CDR3 bases are TGTGCCAGCAGCCAAAGACTAGCGGGAGCTGTAGATACGCAGTATTTT.

The chain has TRBV13 and TRBJ2-2; TRBD1 agrees at 10 bases. The CDR3 covers 16 residues. Germline V lookup: CDR1 PRHDT, CDR2 FYEKMQ (reference sequence). Trimming at V came to 5 bases and at J to 6 bases, leaving 9 bases not matched to a gene. The CDR3 sequence: CASSPTGQGVSGELFF. DNA of the CDR3: TGTGCCAGCAGCCCTACCGGACAGGGGGTGTCCGGGGAGCTGTTTTTT.

This clone was observed a single time. The chain has TRBV23-1 and TRBJ2-7; the D is unclear. TRBV23-1 is sorted into the ORF group, with uncertain function. Trimming took off 4 bases at V and 3 bases at J, with 1 base between the two ends. The CDR3 contains 10 residues. CDR3 region: CASSLYEQYF. The CDR3 DNA reads TGCGCCAGCAGTCTCTACGAGCAGTACTTC.

The rearrangement uses TRBV27 and TRBJ1-5; no firm D call. Germline CDR1 MNHEY, CDR2 SMNVEV (reference sequence). The CDR3 length is 15 residues. Trimming removed 1 base at V and 0 bases at J, with 7 bases between. Written as DNA, the CDR3 is TGTGCCAGCAGTTTATATGGCAGTAGCAATCAGCCCCAGCATTTT. As protein: CASSLYGSSNQPQHF.

This chain links TRBV21-1 with TRBJ2-5; the table's D call, TRBD1, was not checked against the DNA. TRBV21-1 is deemed a pseudogene. The CDR3 totals 17 residues. The DNA of the CDR3 is TGTGCCAGCAGCAAAGAGGGGGCGGAGGAGGGGATCGAGACCCAGTACTTC. Translating it yields CASSKEGAEEGIETQYF.

The chain is built from TRBV12-5 and TRBJ2-1; D gene ambiguous. V gave up 3 bases and J gave up 7 bases, with 4 bases separating them. This CDR3 is built from 11 residues. Germline V gene sequence: CDR1 LGHNT, CDR2 FRNRAP. CDR3 sequence: CASGFTNEQFF. The CDR3 DNA is TGTGCTAGTGGTTTTACTAATGAGCAGTTCTTC. Full variable domain (missing parts from reference TRBV12-5 and TRBJ2-1): DARVTQTPRHKVTEMGQEVTMRCQPILGHNTVFWYRQTMMQGLELLAYFRNRAPLDDSGMPKDRFSAEMPDATLATLKIQPSEPRDSAVYFCASGFTNEQFFGPGTRLTVL.

The CDR3 coding sequence is TGCGCCAGCTCAGGACTTCGCGGTGGAGCTTTCTTT. Amino acid sequence: CASSGLRGGAFF. The rearrangement joins TRBV10-1 to TRBJ1-1; no clear D. Germline CDR1 and CDR2: WNHNN and SYGVQD (reference sequence). V was pared by 8 bases and J by 10 bases, with 17 bases between. There are 12 residues in the CDR3.